The next 25 T cell receptor beta chains were all read from a single sample in a study of a mutant IDH1 vaccine in newly diagnosed glioma. Antigen specificity for these receptors is unknown. Sample time point: week 5, during vaccination. Doses consisted of 300 ug of mutant IDH1 20-mer peptide each, paired with topical imiquimod. Generated by immunoSEQ multiplex PCR, the TCRdb table keeps only in-frame clones and is missing some. This table holds approximately 32,000 clones, 56% found once. The input for sequencing was PBMCs, taken from a glioma patient whose treatment included an IDH1 peptide vaccine. These receptor sequences come from a young woman with glioma.

This chain links TRBV5-1 with TRBJ1-5, with D hard to call. The CDR3 loop spans 14 amino acids. The ends were cut back, 4 bases at V and 6 bases at J, with 14 bases in the middle. Germline CDR1 SGHRS, CDR2 YFSETQ. CDR3 loop: CASSRGEVGQPQHF. Written as DNA, the CDR3 is TGCGCCAGCAGCCGTGGGGAGGTAGGTCAGCCCCAGCATTTT.

This clone has just one count. This rearrangement joins TRBV5-4 to TRBJ1-2, with TRBD1 identical over 10 bases. Germline CDR1 and CDR2: SGHNT and YYREEE (reference sequence). V lost 4 bases to trimming and J lost 5 bases; unmatched junction nucleotides: 14. The length of the CDR3 is 17 residues. CDR3: CASSPPGQGPFGYGYTF. In DNA, the CDR3 is TGTGCCAGCAGCCCTCCGGGACAGGGGCCCTTTGGGTATGGCTACACCTTC. The full variable domain, rest sourced from reference TRBV5-4 and TRBJ1-2, is ETGVTQSPTHLIKTRGQQVTLRCSSQSGHNTVSWYQQALGQGPQFIFQYYREEENGRGNFPPRFSGLQFPNYSSELNVNALELDDSALYLCASSPPGQGPFGYGYTFGSGTRLTVV.

The J gene is TRBJ1-2, the V gene TRBV7-8; D is undetermined. Looked up from germline, CDR1 is SGHVS and CDR2 is FQNEAQ. There are 13 residues in the CDR3. Trimming took 3 bases from V and 4 from J, leaving 9 bases between them. CDR3 protein: CASSFSNAYGYTF. In DNA, the CDR3 is TGTGCCAGCAGCTTCTCCAACGCCTATGGCTACACCTTC.

The J gene is TRBJ2-2, the V gene TRBV30; unclear D gene. The CDR3 extends over 17 amino acids. Germline CDR1 GTSNPN, CDR2 SVGIG (reference sequence). V was pared by 6 bases and J by 6 bases, with 26 bases between. The CDR3 sequence is CACPRTVVSRSSGELFF. The CDR3 coding sequence is TGTGCCTGCCCGAGGACGGTAGTCTCTCGCTCGTCCGGGGAGCTGTTTTTT.

This sequence joins TRBV19 and TRBJ2-1; TRBD2 aligns across 9 bases. CDR3 length: 19 residues. Germline CDR1 reads LNHDA; CDR2 reads SQIVND (reference sequence). V shed 7 bases and J 6 bases; nucleotides not matched to a gene: 22. As DNA, the CDR3 is TGTGCCAGTATACGAGGTGGGCGGGGGGGCGAGAGTCGGATCAATGAGCAGTTCTTC. Its protein product is CASIRGGRGGESRINEQFF.

The chain couples TRBV4-1 to TRBJ2-5; weak D call: TRBD1 (5 bases). Per the germline V gene, CDR1 is MGHRA and CDR2 is YSYEKL. The CDR3 is 15 residues long. The germline V and J ends were trimmed by 0 bases and 2 bases, with 10 bases remaining between them. The CDR3 reads CASSQEGRTQETQYF. CDR3 DNA sequence: TGCGCCAGCAGCCAAGAAGGACGGACACAAGAGACCCAGTACTTC.

This rearrangement joins TRBV4-1 to TRBJ2-3, with 7 bases fitting TRBD2. The germline V gene encodes CDR1 MGHRA and CDR2 YSYEKL. V lost 0 bases, J lost 3 bases, and 18 bases stayed unmatched. The CDR3 covers 20 residues. For the CDR3, the DNA is TGCGCCAGCAGCCAAGAGGGGGGGGGTTGGCGAGGAGCAGCAACAGATACGCAGTATTTT. This gives the protein CASSQEGGGWRGAATDTQYF.

The chain combines TRBV28 with TRBJ1-5; 7 nucleotides align to TRBD1. J lost 1 base, V lost 3 bases, and 9 bases had no gene match. The germline V gene has CDR1 MDHEN and CDR2 SYDVKM. The CDR3 is 17 amino acids. The chain's CDR3 is CASSLPQGWESNQPQHF. The CDR3 DNA reads as TGTGCCAGCAGTTTGCCACAGGGGTGGGAAAGCAATCAGCCCCAGCATTTT.

The J gene is TRBJ1-1, the V gene TRBV19, with 7 bases matching TRBD1. V was pared by 6 bases and J by 1 base, with 8 bases of the junction left unmatched. This CDR3 has 15 residues. Germline V CDR1 and CDR2: LNHDA, SQIVND (reference sequence). The CDR3 DNA reads TGTGCCAGTAGCGAAGGGGGCAGCGCGAACACTGAAGCTTTCTTT. As protein: CASSEGGSANTEAFF.

Comments on this clone: This specimen includes other DNA sequences encoding the same CDR3. The chain combines TRBV30 with TRBJ1-1; TRBD1 is a possible D gene (6 bases). V shed 0 bases and J shed 7 bases, with 15 bases lying between them. Germline CDR1 is GTSNPN and CDR2 is SVGIG (reference sequence). The CDR3 runs to 14 residues. The CDR3 nucleotides read TGTGCCTGGAGTGTAGATACGGGACAAGGTGAAGCTTTCTTT. It codes for CAWSVDTGQGEAFF.

This clone occurred a few times. This chain joins TRBV5-5 and TRBJ1-5; 7 bases match TRBD1. The V and J ends lost 4 bases and 1 base, in that order; junction bases with no gene match: 14. Germline values: CDR1 SGHKS, CDR2 YYEKEE (reference sequence). CDR3 length: 18 amino acids. The CDR3 spells CASSPESRGLVSNQPQHF. DNA of the CDR3: TGTGCCAGCAGCCCAGAGAGCAGGGGGTTGGTCAGCAATCAGCCCCAGCATTTT.

This rearrangement joins TRBV9 to TRBJ1-4; the D gene is possibly TRBD1 (6 bases). The V gene's germline CDR1 is SGDLS and CDR2 YYNGEE. This CDR3 comprises 16 residues. Trimming pared 0 bases from V and 0 bases from J, leaving 9 bases between. The CDR3 here is CASSVEGGSTNEKLFF. The CDR3 nucleotides are TGTGCCAGCAGCGTAGAAGGGGGGTCAACTAATGAAAAACTGTTTTTT.

In this sample, this clone turned up a few times. The chain couples TRBV10-3 to TRBJ2-3; 8 nucleotides align to TRBD2. CDR1 and CDR2 from the germline V gene are ENHRY and SYGVKD. There are 15 residues in the CDR3. Unmatched junction bases numbered 10, after V lost 9 bases and J lost 2 bases. CDR3 DNA sequence: TGTGCCATAGACTATAGCGGGACCTCCACAGATACGCAGTATTTT. Amino acid sequence: CAIDYSGTSTDTQYF.

V and J are TRBV13 and TRBJ2-3, with 8 bases identical to TRBD2. With V trimmed by 5 bases and J by 1 base, 5 bases remained unmatched. This CDR3 contains 15 residues. CDR1 is PRHDT, CDR2 FYEKMQ, per germline (reference sequence). The CDR3 reads CASSQDSGGTDTQYF. The CDR3 nucleotides are TGTGCCAGCAGCCAAGATAGCGGGGGCACAGATACGCAGTATTTT.

The chain uses TRBV28 and TRBJ2-7; TRBD2 might be the D (6 bases). Germline loops: CDR1 MDHEN, CDR2 SYDVKM. The V gene lost 3 bases and the J gene lost 2 bases, with 14 bases spanning the gap. The CDR3 loop spans 15 amino acids. CDR3 bases: TGTGCCAGCAGTTTCGTTGGGAGGAAGGCCTACGAGCAGTACTTC. Its protein product is CASSFVGRKAYEQYF.

V is TRBV10-3 and J is TRBJ2-1; 11 bases line up with TRBD1. V shed 3 bases and J 4 bases; nucleotides not matched to a gene: 8. This CDR3 comprises 17 residues. Per germline, CDR1 ENHRY and CDR2 SYGVKD. CDR3 region: CAISDRGQGELYNEQFF. CDR3 in DNA: TGTGCCATCAGTGACCGGGGACAGGGGGAGCTATACAATGAGCAGTTCTTC.

The chain employs TRBV5-1 and TRBJ2-1; unclear D gene. Trimming took off 4 bases at V and 2 bases at J, with 10 bases between the two ends. The CDR3 runs 14 residues. Germline V gene sequence: CDR1 SGHRS, CDR2 YFSETQ. Here the CDR3 reads CASSPLAAYNEQFF. CDR3 bases: TGCGCCAGCAGCCCCCTCGCCGCCTACAATGAGCAGTTCTTC. The full variable domain, with the rest looked up from reference TRBV5-1 and TRBJ2-1, is KAGVTQTPRYLIKTRGQQVTLSCSPISGHRSVSWYQQTPGQGLQFLFEYFSETQRNKGNFPGRFSGRQFSNSRSEMNVSTLELGDSALYLCASSPLAAYNEQFFGPGTRLTVL.

The V gene is TRBV20-1, the J gene TRBJ2-5, with 8 positions matching TRBD1. The J call may not be correct, given that the DNA end is closer to TRBJ2-7. Germline CDR1 and CDR2: DFQATT and SNEGSKA (reference sequence). The length of the CDR3 is 11 residues. The CDR3, as DNA: TGCAGTGCGGCTGACAGGGGCGAGCAGTACTTC. Encoded protein: CSAADRGEQYF.

This clone has only a few counts. This chain uses TRBV5-1 with TRBJ1-1; possibly TRBD1 for D (6 bases). Germline V gives CDR1 SGHRS, CDR2 YFSETQ. V was clipped by 0 bases and J by 0 bases, with 12 bases between them. The CDR3 is 16 amino acids. The CDR3 DNA sequence: TGCGCCAGCAGCTTGGGAGGGGGAAAGTTGAACACTGAAGCTTTCTTT. This sequence encodes CASSLGGGKLNTEAFF. The full variable domain, rest sourced from reference TRBV5-1 and TRBJ1-1, is KAGVTQTPRYLIKTRGQQVTLSCSPISGHRSVSWYQQTPGQGLQFLFEYFSETQRNKGNFPGRFSGRQFSNSRSEMNVSTLELGDSALYLCASSLGGGKLNTEAFFGQGTRLTVV.

This clone was counted only a few times. The chain's CDR3 is CASSLWDRGHWTGANVLTF. The CDR3 nucleotides are TGTGCCAGCAGTTTATGGGACAGGGGGCATTGGACTGGGGCCAACGTCCTGACTTTC. This chain links TRBV27 with TRBJ2-6; 12 positions agree with TRBD1. The CDR3 sequence is 19 residues long. The germline CDR1 and CDR2 sequences are MNHEY and SMNVEV (reference sequence). V shed 1 base and J 2 bases; nucleotides not matched to a gene: 6.

This clone was seen only a few times. The chain is built from TRBV27 and TRBJ1-4; TRBD1 agrees at 9 bases. The CDR3 length is 15 residues. J lost 6 bases, V lost 8 bases, and 10 bases had no gene match. Per the germline V gene, CDR1 is MNHEY and CDR2 is SMNVEV (reference sequence). The CDR3 sequence: CASAYSQGADEKLFF. CDR3 nucleotide sequence: TGTGCCAGCGCGTACTCACAGGGGGCGGATGAAAAACTGTTTTTT. Drawing the rest from reference TRBV27 and TRBJ1-4, the complete variable domain is EAQVTQNPRYLITVTGKKLTVTCSQNMNHEYMSWYRQDPGLGLRQIYYSMNVEVTDKGDVPEGYKVSRKEKRNFPLILESPSPNQTSLYFCASAYSQGADEKLFFGSGTQLSVL.

This clone was counted only a few times. The DNA for the CDR3 is TGTGCCAGCAGCTCCGGAGCCGCCGAGCAGTACTTC. The encoded protein is CASSSGAAEQYF. The chain joins TRBV7-9 to TRBJ2-7, with D unresolved. V was cut by 4 bases and J by 6 bases, with 10 bases left in between. Germline CDR1 SEHNR, CDR2 FQNEAQ (reference sequence). The CDR3 has 12 amino acids.

The V and J genes are TRBV7-9 and TRBJ1-2; possibly TRBD1 for D (6 bases). Per the germline V gene, CDR1 is SEHNR and CDR2 is FQNEAQ (reference sequence). This CDR3 contains 16 residues. With 1 base removed from V and 4 bases from J, the gap between germline ends came to 16 bases. The CDR3 sequence: CASSLDREYALYGYTF. The CDR3 bases are TGTGCCAGCAGCTTAGACAGGGAATACGCTCTCTATGGCTACACCTTC.

The DNA for the CDR3 is TGCGCCAGCAGCCAAGCTGCCACACGCTCCTACGAGCAGTACTTC. It encodes CASSQAATRSYEQYF. This chain uses TRBV4-1 with TRBJ2-7; D is undetermined. Trimming stripped 1 base from V and 0 bases from J, with 10 bases between. The length of the CDR3 is 15 residues. Germline V gene data show CDR1 as MGHRA and CDR2 as YSYEKL.

The gene calls are TRBV18 and TRBJ2-5; no clear D gene. From germline, CDR1 is KGHSH and CDR2 LQKENI. CDR3 length: 13 amino acids. Trimming took off 2 bases at V and 5 bases at J, with 9 bases between the two ends. The CDR3 nucleotides read TGTGCCAGCTCACCAATAAGGTGGGAGACCCAGTACTTC. Translated, it gives CASSPIRWETQYF.